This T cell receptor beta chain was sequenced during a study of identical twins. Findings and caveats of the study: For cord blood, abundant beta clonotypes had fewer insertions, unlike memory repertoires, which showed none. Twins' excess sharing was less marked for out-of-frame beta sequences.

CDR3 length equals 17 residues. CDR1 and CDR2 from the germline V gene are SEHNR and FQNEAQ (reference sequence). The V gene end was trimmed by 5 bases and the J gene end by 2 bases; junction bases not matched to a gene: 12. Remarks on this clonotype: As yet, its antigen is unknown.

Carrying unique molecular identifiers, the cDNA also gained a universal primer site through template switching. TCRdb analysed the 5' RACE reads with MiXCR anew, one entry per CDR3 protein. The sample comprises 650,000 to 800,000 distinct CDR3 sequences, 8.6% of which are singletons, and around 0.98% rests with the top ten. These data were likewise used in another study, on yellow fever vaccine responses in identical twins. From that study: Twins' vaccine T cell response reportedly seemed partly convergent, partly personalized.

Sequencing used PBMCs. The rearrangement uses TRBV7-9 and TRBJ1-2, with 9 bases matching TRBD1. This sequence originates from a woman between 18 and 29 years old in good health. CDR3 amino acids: CASSASGTGLSNYGYTF. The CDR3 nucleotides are TGTGCCAGCAGCGCCTCCGGGACAGGGTTGTCGAACTATGGCTACACCTTC.